A selection of T cell receptor beta chains follows, all from one sample in a study of T cell clusters in autoimmune cytopenias. Following a re-call of the multiplex PCR reads, TCRdb has one entry per CDR3 protein and lacks DNA. The sample's table shows roughly 8,100 distinct CDR3 sequences. The sequencing sample was made of peripheral blood. Source of these receptors: a human donor with an autoimmune cytopenia or autoimmune hepatitis (not recorded which). Each CDR3 is given with its conserved first and last residue. Size is stated for part of the rows, as once, few or many counts, or as a class when the clone is expanded.

J gene | clone size | V gene | CDR3 protein
TRBJ2-2 | NA | TRBV7-2 | CASSHKNTGELFF
TRBJ2-5 | NA | TRBV5-4 | CASSLGLRQETQYF
TRBJ2-7 | medium-sized | TRBV30 | CAWKEGSYEQYF
TRBJ2-1 | medium-sized | TRBV5-6 | CASSGPRDRGPRSRNEQFF
TRBJ1-3 | NA | TRBV12-3/TRBV12-4 | CASSLDLGFAGNTIYF
TRBJ2-1 | medium-sized | TRBV10-3 | CASRRFELDEQFF
TRBJ1-5 | NA | TRBV5-6 | CASSSTGKGQPQHF
TRBJ1-1 | NA | TRBV27 | CASSLLGGRIEAFF
TRBJ2-3 | NA | TRBV12-3/TRBV12-4 | CASSYLFGSRTDTQYF
TRBJ1-2 | NA | TRBV12-3/TRBV12-4 | CASGAGGIYTF
TRBJ2-7 | medium-sized | TRBV6-1 | CASSVGSSYEQYF
TRBJ2-5 | medium-sized | TRBV19 | CASSGPVETQYF
TRBJ1-2 | NA | TRBV12-3/TRBV12-4 | CASQGQGNYGYTF
TRBJ1-5 | medium-sized | TRBV5-6 | CASSLGDRGNQPQHF
TRBJ2-5 | NA | TRBV7-3 | CASATGLQETQYF
TRBJ2-7 | NA | TRBV14 | CASSPQLAAYSYEQYF
TRBJ1-6 | NA | TRBV27 | CASRDTPYNSPLHF
TRBJ2-5 | NA | TRBV5-5 | CASSLVPAETQYF
TRBJ2-2 | NA | TRBV4-3 | CASSQDWGRNTGELFF
TRBJ1-3 | NA | TRBV5-1 | CASSLGPGNTIYF
TRBJ1-3 | NA | TRBV5-6 | CASSFFGGGNTIYF
TRBJ1-6 | medium-sized | TRBV6-5 | CASSYGDSPLHF
TRBJ1-6 | NA | TRBV5-6 | CASSRDRFYSPLHF
TRBJ1-1 | medium-sized | TRBV19 | CASSIALLKQAFF
TRBJ1-1 | NA | TRBV6-1 | CASSGGRKAFF
TRBJ2-1 | medium-sized | TRBV6-5 | CASSYRSYNEQFF
TRBJ2-5 | NA | TRBV6-5 | CASSRTQETQYF
TRBJ2-5 | NA | TRBV7-9 | CASSFRRASGTQETQYF
TRBJ1-5 | medium-sized | TRBV6-2/TRBV6-3 | CASWSGIKPQHF
TRBJ2-6 | medium-sized | TRBV19 | CASSIGFSGANVLTF
TRBJ1-2 | NA | TRBV6-5 | CASSEGQGGFYGYTF
TRBJ1-6 | NA | TRBV12-3/TRBV12-4 | CASSYRVDSPLHF
TRBJ1-2 | NA | TRBV7-2 | CASSRPGTANGYTF